This TCR beta chain was recorded in a study of T cells after yellow fever vaccination. Worth noting for this clonotype: What it binds is unknown.

Template-switching 5'RACE yielded the TCR cDNA; a universal primer site and UMIs were added in the process. Via MiXCR, TCRdb re-called the 5' RACE reads, giving one row per CDR3 protein. Found here are about 330,000 distinct CDR3 sequences, approximately 8% of them singletons; the top ten hold around 17%. Study-level results: At approximately 95% for CD4 and 88% for CD8, most primary-vaccination clones showed up again after the booster.

V was pared by 3 bases and J by 2 bases, with 10 bases between. The CDR3 consists of 14 residues. Germline loops: CDR1 DFQATT, CDR2 SNEGSKA (reference sequence). Sequencing used PBMCs, obtained about 41 days after the first yellow fever vaccination. The genes are TRBV20-1 and TRBJ2-2, with a possible D match to TRBD1 (5 bases). This clonotype was obtained from a man aged 18 to 30 who received the YFV17D yellow fever vaccine. CDR3 bases: TGCAGTGCTAGGGGGCAGGGAAACACCGGGGAGCTGTTTTTT. It is translated as CSARGQGNTGELFF.